This T cell receptor (beta chain) was sequenced during a study of cytomegalovirus exposure and HLA in healthy donors. About the research overall: The roughly 120 million unique TCR beta sequences, from 150 million to 200 million T cells, were found by an earlier analysis.

This PCR relied on a set of 60 Vbeta primers and 13 Jbeta primers. Sequencing was performed with immunoSEQ multiplex PCR; in TCRdb, only in-frame clones are kept and a portion is missing. The sample contains some 110,000 clones, around three quarters of which appear only once. Trimming at V came to 3 bases and at J to 5 bases, leaving 9 bases not matched to a gene. The CDR3 has 15 residues. Germline V gives CDR1 LGHNT, CDR2 FRNRAP. This TCR was sampled from a man aged 25 to 45 in good health and CMV-seropositive. The V call is TRBV12-5, the J call TRBJ2-7; 8 bases are a match to TRBD1. What was sequenced was PBMCs. The CDR3 nucleotides read TGTGCTAGTGGTTTAGGGCAGGGGGCGCTCGACGAGCAGTACTTC. Residues: CASGLGQGALDEQYF.